This TCR beta chain was observed in a study of tumor-infiltrating lymphocytes in primary liver carcinoma. Overall study context: Stage T1-T3 N0M0 tumors measured about 4.2 to 11 cm at most.

The CDR3 sequence is 15 residues long. CDR1 and CDR2 (germline): SGHAT, FQDESV (reference sequence). Each 20-30 mg portion of unsorted bulk tissue served as the source for co-extraction of RNA and DNA. Patients in the cohort were treatment-naive and living with chronic HBV infection. The investigators made TCR beta cDNA from around 540 ng total RNA, using a constant-region primer. Three rounds of nested multiplex PCR with slightly modified ARM-PCR produced TCR beta libraries. In the first two PCR rounds, TRBV1-TRBV30 forward primers were paired with a C-beta reverse primer, and each round lasted about 9 cycles. MiXCR was run by TCRdb on the multiplex PCR reads, yielding one entry per CDR3 protein. The repertoire holds 40,000 or so distinct CDR3 sequences, with roughly 77% as singletons. On this clonotype: Relative to the germline gene, one junction end is altered; a read error may explain this.

J is TRBJ2-7 and V is TRBV11-1; TRBD1 might be the D (8 bases). The source of this sequence is a middle-aged man with primary liver carcinoma and hepatitis B virus infection. What was sequenced was tumor-adjacent normal liver tissue. The CDR3 region has the DNA TGTGCCAGCACCCCGGGGGGACAGGTGAGCTACGAGAAGTACTTC. Protein product: CASTPGGQVSYEKYF. Supplemented by reference TRBV11-1 and TRBJ2-7, the full variable domain reads EAEVAQSPRYKITEKSQAVAFWCDPISGHATLYWYRQILGQGPELLVQFQDESVVDDSQLPKDRFSAERLKGVDSTLKIQPAELGDSAMYLCASTPGGQVSYEKYFGPGTRLTVT.